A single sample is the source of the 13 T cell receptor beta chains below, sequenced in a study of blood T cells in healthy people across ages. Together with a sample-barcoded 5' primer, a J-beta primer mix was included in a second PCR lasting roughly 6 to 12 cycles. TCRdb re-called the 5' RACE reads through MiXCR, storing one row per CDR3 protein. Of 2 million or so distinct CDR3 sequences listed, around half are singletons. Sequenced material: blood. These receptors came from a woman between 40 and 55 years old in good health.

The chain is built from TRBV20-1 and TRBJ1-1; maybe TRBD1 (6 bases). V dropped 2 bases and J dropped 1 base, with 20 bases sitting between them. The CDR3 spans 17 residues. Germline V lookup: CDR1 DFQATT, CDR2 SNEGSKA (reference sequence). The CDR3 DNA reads TGCAGTGCTAGATCGGCAGGGGTCCAGGTCCGGAACACTGAAGCTTTCTTT. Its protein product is CSARSAGVQVRNTEAFF.

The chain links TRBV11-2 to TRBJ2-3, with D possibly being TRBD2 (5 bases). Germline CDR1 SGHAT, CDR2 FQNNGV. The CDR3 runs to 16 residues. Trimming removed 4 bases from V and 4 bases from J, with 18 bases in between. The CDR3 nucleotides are TGTGCCAGCAGCTCCGGGCTCCCGGGGTACGCAGATACGCAGTATTTT. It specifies CASSSGLPGYADTQYF.

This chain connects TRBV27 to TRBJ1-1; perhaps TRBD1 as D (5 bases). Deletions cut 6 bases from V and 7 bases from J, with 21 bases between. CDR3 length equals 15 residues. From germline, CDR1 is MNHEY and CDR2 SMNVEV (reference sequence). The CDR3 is CASSKTWGVTGEAFF. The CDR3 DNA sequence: TGTGCCAGCAGCAAGACTTGGGGGGTCACAGGTGAAGCTTTCTTT.

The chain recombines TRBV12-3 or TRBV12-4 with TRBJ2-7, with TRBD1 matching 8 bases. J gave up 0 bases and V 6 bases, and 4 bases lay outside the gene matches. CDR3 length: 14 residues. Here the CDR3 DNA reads TGTGCCAGCAGGCTTACAGGGGGCTCCTACGAGCAGTACTTC. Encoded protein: CASRLTGGSYEQYF.

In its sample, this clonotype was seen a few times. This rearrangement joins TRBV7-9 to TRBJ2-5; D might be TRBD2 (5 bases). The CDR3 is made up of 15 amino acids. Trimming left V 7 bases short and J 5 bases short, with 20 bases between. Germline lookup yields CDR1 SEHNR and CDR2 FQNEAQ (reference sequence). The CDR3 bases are TGTGCCAGCACCTCTACTAGAGGGAAAGGGGAGACCCAGTACTTC. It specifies CASTSTRGKGETQYF.

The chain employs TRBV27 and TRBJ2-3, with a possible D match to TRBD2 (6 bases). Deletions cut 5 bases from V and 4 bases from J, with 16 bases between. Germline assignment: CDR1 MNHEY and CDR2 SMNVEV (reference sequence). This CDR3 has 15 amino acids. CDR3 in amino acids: CASSPLGGDPDTQYF. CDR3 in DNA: TGTGCCAGCAGTCCCCTCGGGGGTGATCCAGATACGCAGTATTTT.

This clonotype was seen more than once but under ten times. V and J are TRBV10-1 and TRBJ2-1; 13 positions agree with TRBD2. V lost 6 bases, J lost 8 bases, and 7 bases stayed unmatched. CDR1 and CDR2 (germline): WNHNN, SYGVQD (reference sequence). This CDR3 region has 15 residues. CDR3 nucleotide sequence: TGCGCCAGCAGCCCCGGGACTAGCGGGGTCGATGAGCAGTTCTTC. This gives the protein CASSPGTSGVDEQFF.

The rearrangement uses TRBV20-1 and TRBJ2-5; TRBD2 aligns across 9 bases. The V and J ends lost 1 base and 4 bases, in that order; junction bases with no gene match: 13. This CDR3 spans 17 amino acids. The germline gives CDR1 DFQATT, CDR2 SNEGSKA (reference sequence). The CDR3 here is CSARGARGGAGAETQYF. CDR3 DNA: TGCAGTGCTAGAGGTGCTCGCGGGGGGGCCGGAGCAGAGACCCAGTACTTC.

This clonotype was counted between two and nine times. The CDR3 is CASSQDPVAKNIQYF. CDR3 sequence (DNA): TGCGCCAGCAGCCAAGATCCGGTAGCCAAAAACATTCAGTACTTC. The genes are TRBV4-1 and TRBJ2-4, with D unclear. Trimming cost V 0 bases and J 0 bases, with 6 bases left between them. The CDR3 contains 15 residues. Germline CDR1 MGHRA, CDR2 YSYEKL.

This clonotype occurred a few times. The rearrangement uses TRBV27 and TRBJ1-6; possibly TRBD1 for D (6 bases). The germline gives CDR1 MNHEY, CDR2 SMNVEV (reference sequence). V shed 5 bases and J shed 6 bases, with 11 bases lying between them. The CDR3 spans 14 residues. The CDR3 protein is CASSVADSNSPLHF. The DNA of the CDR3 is TGTGCCAGCAGTGTGGCGGACAGTAATTCACCCCTCCACTTT.

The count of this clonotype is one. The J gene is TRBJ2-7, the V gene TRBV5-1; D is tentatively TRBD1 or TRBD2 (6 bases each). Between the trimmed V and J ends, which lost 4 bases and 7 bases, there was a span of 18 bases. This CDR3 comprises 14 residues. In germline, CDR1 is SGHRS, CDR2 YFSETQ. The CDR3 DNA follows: TGCGCCAGCAGCCCCGGGTTGGGGGGCGTTGAGCAGTACTTC. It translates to CASSPGLGGVEQYF. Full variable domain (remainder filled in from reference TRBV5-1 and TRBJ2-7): KAGVTQTPRYLIKTRGQQVTLSCSPISGHRSVSWYQQTPGQGLQFLFEYFSETQRNKGNFPGRFSGRQFSNSRSEMNVSTLELGDSALYLCASSPGLGGVEQYFGPGTRLTVT.

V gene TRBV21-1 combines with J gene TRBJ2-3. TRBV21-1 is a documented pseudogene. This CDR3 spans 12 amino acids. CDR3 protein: CASNFVLYTQYF. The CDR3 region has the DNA TGTGCCAGCAACTTCGTCCTTTATACGCAGTATTTT.

The CDR3 here is CATSDAPRGGQETQYF. CDR3 bases: TGTGCCACCAGTGACGCCCCGCGTGGGGGGCAAGAGACCCAGTACTTC. The V call is TRBV24-1, the J call TRBJ2-5; a possible D gene is TRBD2 (6 bases). V lost 4 bases, J lost 2 bases, and 16 bases lay in between. CDR1 and CDR2 from the germline V gene are KGHDR and SFDVKD. CDR3 size: 16 residues.